This TCR beta chain was identified in a study of cytomegalovirus exposure and HLA in healthy donors. Study-level results: As was reported, the HLA-A and HLA-B alleles of most subjects were accurately predicted from TCR beta sequences. Cytomegalovirus association was listed for around 170 TCR beta chains. Several V segments, TRBV6-2 and TRBV6-3 among them, could not be told apart and were dropped. Roughly uniform sequencing depth across donors was assumed, possibly incorrectly.

The V gene lost 3 bases and the J gene lost 1 base, with 10 bases spanning the gap. This CDR3 contains 14 residues. Per the germline V gene, CDR1 is SGHRS and CDR2 is YFSETQ. About this clone: Its target is unknown.

Amplification used 60 Vbeta primers and 13 Jbeta primers. Repertoires were generated with immunoSEQ multiplex PCR, while TCRdb's copy carries only in-frame clones and drops some. The data contain 150,000 to 200,000 clones, approximately 80% of them singletons. The sequenced sample consisted of PBMCs. The origin of this receptor is a woman aged 45-65 years in good health and CMV-seropositive. The genes are TRBV5-1 and TRBJ1-1; tentative D call: TRBD1 (6 bases). The CDR3 loop reads CASSSGQRNTEAFF. Written as DNA, the CDR3 is TGCGCCAGCAGCTCCGGACAGAGGAACACTGAAGCTTTCTTT.